This T cell receptor beta chain emerged from a study of cytomegalovirus exposure and HLA in healthy donors. Amplification used 60 Vbeta primers and 13 Jbeta primers. In the study's own analysis: Roughly 10 million shared chains were among the roughly 80 million unique TCR beta chains that a later analysis counted. TCRdb's table, derived via immunoSEQ multiplex PCR, lists solely in-frame clones and lacks some. V, J and clone size were drawn from that table, and D and trimming were deduced from the DNA. The data hold roughly 100,000 clones, with less than 85% observed a single time. This CDR3 contains 14 residues. V trimming: 5 bases; J trimming: 6 bases; junction bases outside the gene matches: 5. Germline lookup yields CDR1 SGHRS and CDR2 YFSETQ. To note about this clone: Its specificity is not known.

Study-wide results and caveats: Later genetic work tied a missense DCLRE1C variant to beta-chain V and J trimming.

Each donor's status was that of a healthy bone marrow donor. The sample was PBMCs. The genes are TRBV5-1 and TRBJ1-4, with 9 bases matching TRBD1. The source of this sequence is a man in his fifties or sixties in good health and CMV-seronegative. CDR3 in amino acids: CASSLRTGDEKLFF. DNA for the CDR3: TGCGCCAGCAGTTTACGGACAGGGGATGAAAAACTGTTTTTT.